The rows below give T cell receptor beta chains drawn from one sample of a study of CD8 T cells in ankylosing spondylitis. From the 5' RACE reads, TCRdb called clonotypes with MiXCR, one entry per CDR3 protein. The sample lists a few hundred thousand distinct CDR3 sequences; under 8.5% were seen once. Sequencing input: blood, either unsorted or a sorted T cell fraction (not recorded which). Receptor source: a male donor with ankylosing spondylitis. The CDR3 runs from the conserved cysteine through the conserved F or W. Each record gives: J gene, V gene, clone size, D gene, CDR3 DNA, CDR3 protein. A D gene is named only where the DNA matches it firmly. Only some rows state a clone size, as once, few, many or a class for expanded clones.

TRBJ1-5,TRBV29-1,many,NA,TGCAGCGTTGGACAGGACAATAGCAATCAGCCCCAGCATTTT,CSVGQDNSNQPQHF
TRBJ2-5,TRBV7-2,many,NA,TGTGCCAGCAGCTTAGACAGTCCTGGCTGGGAGACCCAGTACTTC,CASSLDSPGWETQYF
TRBJ1-3,TRBV29-1,many,NA,TGCAGCGTTGGAACTGAAGCGGGAAACACCATATATTTT,CSVGTEAGNTIYF
TRBJ2-7,TRBV11-3,NA,NA,TGTGCCAGCAGCTTATCACAGACCCACGAGCAGTACTTC,CASSLSQTHEQYF
TRBJ2-2,TRBV20-1,many,NA,TGCAGTGCTAGTTTGTACATGCAAAAGGGCACCGGGGAGCTGTTTTTT,CSASLYMQKGTGELFF
TRBJ1-1,TRBV27,few,TRBD1,TGTGCCAGCAGTTCAAAGGGGGCCCTACTCTCGAACACTGAAGCTTTCTTT,CASSSKGALLSNTEAFF
TRBJ1-1,TRBV19,NA,TRBD1,TGTGCCAGTAGTATAGTTACAGGGGGTGAAGCTTTCTTT,CASSIVTGGEAFF
TRBJ1-4,TRBV7-8,NA,NA,TGTGCCAGCAGCACCCACGGCACGAATGAAAAACTGTTTTTT,CASSTHGTNEKLFF
TRBJ1-1,TRBV6-2/TRBV6-3,NA,NA,TGTGCCAGCAGTCAACCGGGACGGACTGAAGCTTTCTTT,CASSQPGRTEAFF
TRBJ2-6,TRBV7-2,NA,NA,TGTGCCAGCAGCTTAGTAGGCGGTAACTCTGGGGCCAACGTCCTGACTTTC,CASSLVGGNSGANVLTF
TRBJ1-2,TRBV7-2,NA,TRBD1,TGTGCCAGCAGCTTACCGGGGACAGACTACTATGACTACACCTTC,CASSLPGTDYYDYTF
TRBJ1-5,TRBV2,NA,NA,TGTGCCAGCAGAGAGGACAGTAGCAATCAGCCCCAGCATTTT,CASREDSSNQPQHF
TRBJ2-2,TRBV20-1,NA,TRBD1,TGCAGTGTAATATCCGGGACAGGGATCAAGGGGGAGCTGTTTTTT,CSVISGTGIKGELFF
TRBJ1-1,TRBV5-1,NA,TRBD1,TGCGCCAGCAGCCCCGACAGGGGGCAGATGAACACTGAAGCTTTCTTT,CASSPDRGQMNTEAFF
TRBJ2-1,TRBV28,few,NA,TGTGCCAGCAGTTTATGGGCGCGGGGGCAGGGAGGGAATGAGCAGTTCTTC,CASSLWARGQGGNEQFF
TRBJ1-6,TRBV30,many,NA,TGTGCCTGGAGTGGAGGTTCACCCCTCCACTTT,CAWSGGSPLHF
TRBJ2-6,TRBV4-1,few,TRBD1,TGCGCCAGCAGCCAAGAAGGACAGGGCAACTCTGGGGCCAACGTCCTGACTTTC,CASSQEGQGNSGANVLTF
TRBJ2-1,TRBV5-1,NA,NA,TGCGCCAGCAGCTTGGACTCTAGCTCCTACAATGAGCAGTTCTTC,CASSLDSSSYNEQFF
TRBJ1-1,TRBV7-8,few,NA,TGTGCCAGCAGCTCCCCCCGGGGCACTGAAGCTTTCTTT,CASSSPRGTEAFF
TRBJ2-2,TRBV20-1,many,NA,TGCAGTGCTAGAGATGCGCGGGACCAGGGCGGGGAGCTGTTTTTT,CSARDARDQGGELFF
TRBJ2-7,TRBV12-3/TRBV12-4,few,NA,TGTGCCAGCAGTTTTGCCAACGGGGCTAACTACGAGCAGTACTTC,CASSFANGANYEQYF
TRBJ1-4,TRBV29-1,NA,TRBD1,TGCAGCGTCGGGACAGGGAGCGATGAAAAACTGTTTTTT,CSVGTGSDEKLFF
TRBJ2-2,TRBV5-1,NA,NA,TGCGCCAGCAGCCTAAACAGGGCCACCGGGGAGCTGTTTTTT,CASSLNRATGELFF
TRBJ1-2,TRBV12-3/TRBV12-4,few,NA,TGTGCCAGCAGTTTAGGTAGAGGGGAGTACGGCTATGGCTACACCTTC,CASSLGRGEYGYGYTF
TRBJ1-1,TRBV4-1,NA,NA,TGCGCCAGCAGCCATTCCGACAACCGGGCTGAAGCTTTCTTT,CASSHSDNRAEAFF
TRBJ2-1,TRBV5-1,few,NA,TGCGCCAGCAGCTTGGTTAGGCCCATCAATGAGCAGTTCTTC,CASSLVRPINEQFF
TRBJ2-7,TRBV9,few,TRBD2,TGTGCCAGCAGCCCCCGAGGGAGGGCGGGAAGCTACGAGCAGTACTTC,CASSPRGRAGSYEQYF
TRBJ2-3,TRBV19,NA,NA,TGTGCCAGTAGCCCTAGGGGCCGTGCGAAAGATACGCAGTATTTT,CASSPRGRAKDTQYF
TRBJ2-7,TRBV20-1,NA,TRBD2,TGCAGTGCTAGGTCTCTAGCGGGAGGTTGGGAGCAGTACTTC,CSARSLAGGWEQYF
TRBJ2-7,TRBV20-1,NA,TRBD2,TGCAGTGCTAGAACGACTAGCGGGAGCCCCTACGAGCAGTACTTC,CSARTTSGSPYEQYF
TRBJ2-1,TRBV6-2/TRBV6-3,few,TRBD2,TGTGCCAGCAGTGCCCGGACTAGCCGAGATGAGCAGTTCTTC,CASSARTSRDEQFF